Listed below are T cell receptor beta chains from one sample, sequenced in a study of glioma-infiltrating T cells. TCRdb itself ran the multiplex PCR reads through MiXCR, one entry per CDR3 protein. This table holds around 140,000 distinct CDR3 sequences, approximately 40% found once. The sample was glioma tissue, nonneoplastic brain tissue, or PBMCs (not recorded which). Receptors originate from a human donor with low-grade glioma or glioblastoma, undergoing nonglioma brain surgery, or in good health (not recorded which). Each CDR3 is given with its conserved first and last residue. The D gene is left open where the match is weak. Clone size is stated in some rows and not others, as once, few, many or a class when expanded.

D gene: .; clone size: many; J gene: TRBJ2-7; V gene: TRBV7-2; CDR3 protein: CASSTTSYEQYF; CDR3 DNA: TGTGCCAGCAGTACCACTAGCTACGAGCAGTACTTC
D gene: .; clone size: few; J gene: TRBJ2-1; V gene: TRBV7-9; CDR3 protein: CASSLLAGDEQFF; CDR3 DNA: TGTGCCAGCAGCTTATTAGCAGGCGATGAGCAGTTCTTC
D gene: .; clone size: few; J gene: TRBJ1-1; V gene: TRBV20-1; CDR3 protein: CSASIPANTEAFF; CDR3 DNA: TGCAGTGCTAGTATTCCAGCGAACACTGAAGCTTTCTTT
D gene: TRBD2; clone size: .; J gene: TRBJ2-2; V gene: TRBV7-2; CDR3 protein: CASSLGLAGPRELFF; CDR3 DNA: TGTGCCAGCAGCCTCGGACTAGCGGGGCCCCGGGAGCTGTTTTTT
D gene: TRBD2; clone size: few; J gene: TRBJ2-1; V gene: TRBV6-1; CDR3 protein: CASSVLAGANEQFF; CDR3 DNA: TGTGCCAGCAGTGTTCTAGCGGGGGCCAATGAGCAGTTCTTC
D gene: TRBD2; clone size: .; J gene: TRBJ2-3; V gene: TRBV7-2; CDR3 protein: CASSPGLSTDTQYF; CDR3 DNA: TGTGCCAGCAGCCCGGGACTAAGCACAGATACGCAGTATTTT
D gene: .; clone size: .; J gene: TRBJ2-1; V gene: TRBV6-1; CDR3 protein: CASSPAGSYNEQFF; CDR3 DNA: TGTGCCAGCAGTCCGGCAGGGAGTTACAATGAGCAGTTCTTC
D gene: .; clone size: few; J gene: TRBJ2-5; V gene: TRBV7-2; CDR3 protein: CASSPMGSEQETQYF; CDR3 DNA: TGTGCCAGCAGCCCCATGGGGAGCGAGCAAGAGACCCAGTACTTC
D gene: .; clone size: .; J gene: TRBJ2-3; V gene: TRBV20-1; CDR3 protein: CSARVGTIRGTNTQYF; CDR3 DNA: TGCAGTGCTAGAGTAGGGACTATAAGGGGGACTAATACGCAGTATTTT
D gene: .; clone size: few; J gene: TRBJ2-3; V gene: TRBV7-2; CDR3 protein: CASSFFTDTQYF; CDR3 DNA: TGTGCCAGCAGCTTTTTCACGGATACGCAGTATTTT
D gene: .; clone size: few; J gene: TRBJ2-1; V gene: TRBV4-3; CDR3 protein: CASSQEQRGYNEQFF; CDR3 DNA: TGCGCCAGCAGCCAAGAGCAGAGAGGCTACAATGAGCAGTTCTTC